This TCR beta chain derives from a study of T-cell memory formation after mild COVID-19. TCRdb fed the 5' RACE reads into MiXCR, producing one record per CDR3 protein. The table lists hundreds of thousands of distinct CDR3 sequences, about a fifth of them singletons. This clonotype was observed a handful of times. Specimen: PBMCs or a T cell subset sorted from them (not recorded which). This receptor was taken from an adult woman who had mild COVID-19 (a few samples of this study predate the infection). Cell type and time point are not known.

CDR3 DNA: TGTGCCAGCAGCCGAAGTGTGTCAGCAGCTTACGAGCAGTACTTC. Translation gives CASSRSVSAAYEQYF. The J gene is TRBJ2-7, the V gene TRBV3-1, with D uncertain. Germline values: CDR1 LGHDT, CDR2 YNNKEL (reference sequence). The CDR3 runs to 15 residues. Trimming removed 4 bases from V and 4 bases from J, with 17 bases in between.